This T cell receptor (beta chain) was retrieved from a study of blood T cell repertoires in COVID-19. Study-wide background: Whether acute or convalescent, the COVID-19 samples came from the United States, Italy and Spain. Sample material is recorded as cDNA or gDNA derived from T cells, B-cell-depleted T cells, or PBMCs.

Per the original methods: Cell counts per sample came from amplifying reference gene primers. Profiled with immunoSEQ multiplex PCR; TCRdb holds only in-frame clones, not every one. V and J calls and clone size are given by that table; D and trimming were obtained from the DNA. This table holds roughly 32,000 clones, more than 80% found once. The clonotype originates from a man aged 55 to 70 with active or convalescent COVID-19. Source material: peripheral blood.

The CDR3 region is CASAPRSYSNQPQHF. The CDR3 region has the DNA TGTGCCAGCGCCCCCCGGAGCTATAGCAATCAGCCCCAGCATTTT. J is TRBJ1-5 and V is TRBV6-5, with D uncertain. V lost 8 bases, J lost 0 bases, and 14 bases lay in between. The CDR3 runs 15 residues. The germline V gene encodes CDR1 MNHEY and CDR2 SVGAGI.